This T cell receptor (beta chain) is from a study of blood T cell repertoires in COVID-19. Across the whole study: Sites across the United States, Italy and Spain contributed samples from acute and convalescent COVID-19. The analysed material was cDNA or gDNA that came from T cells, B-cell-depleted T cells, or PBMCs.

Libraries were prepared by immunoSEQ multiplex PCR; TCRdb keeps only in-frame clonotypes and omits some of them. The sample shows 55,000 to 70,000 clones, about nine tenths of them seen only once. J gave up 2 bases and V 4 bases, and 10 bases lay outside the gene matches. CDR3 length equals 16 residues. V and J are TRBV23-1 and TRBJ2-5; the match to TRBD1 covers 7 bases. TRBV23-1 is an ORF for which the function is uncertain. The sequence was collected from a man aged 60 to 69 with acute or convalescent COVID-19. Sequenced material: peripheral blood. CDR3 coding DNA: TGCGCCAGCAGTCCCCGACAGGGCTGGGCACAAGAGACCCAGTACTTC. It encodes CASSPRQGWAQETQYF.